This TCR beta chain was obtained from a study of T cell repertoires in cytomegalovirus infection. Study as a whole: CMV infection and matching HLA type were both indicated by public TCR beta signatures.

A single record per CDR3 protein comes from TCRdb applying MiXCR to the reads. The sample holds tens of thousands of distinct CDR3 sequences, 4% seen once. This clonotype was counted at least ten times. The clonotype originates from a human donor in good health (CMV status not recorded). Some clones in this sample may be carry-over from other donors' samples. Sequenced sample: PBMCs.

Here the CDR3 DNA reads TGTGCCAGCTCACCAGGGACAGGTTTCGTGAATGGCTACACCTTC. Protein: CASSPGTGFVNGYTF. The chain employs TRBV18 and TRBJ1-2; TRBD1 agrees at 8 bases. V gave up 2 bases and J gave up 6 bases; unmatched junction bases: 8. Germline V gene sequence: CDR1 KGHSH, CDR2 LQKENI. The CDR3 has 15 amino acids. Filled out from reference TRBV18 and TRBJ1-2, the complete variable domain reads NAGVMQNPRHLVRRRGQEARLRCSPMKGHSHVYWYRQLPEEGLKFMVYLQKENIIDESGMPKERFSAEFPKEGPSILRIQQVVRGDSAAYFCASSPGTGFVNGYTFGSGTRLTVV.